This record looks at one TCR beta chain sequence and its context. Its specificity is not known. This entry belongs to a study of CD4 T cells in relation to SARS-CoV-2 and coronaviruses. Naive or memory CD4+ cells were cultured 1:1 with T cell-depleted PBMCs plus CEF. The V gene's germline CDR1 is MNHEY and CDR2 SVGEGT. V lost 4 bases and J lost 4, with 19 bases in between. The CDR3 has 16 amino acids. Naive and memory CD4+ T cells were cultured with CEF, then survey-sequenced. Generated by immunoSEQ multiplex PCR, the TCRdb table keeps only in-frame clones and is missing some. The top ten clones hold 1.4% of a sample with some 43,000 clones, about four fifths of them seen once.

Sequencing used naive CD4+ T cells from PBMCs, cultured in vitro. Documented subset: naive CD4+ T cells isolated by negative enrichment. The J gene is TRBJ1-2, the V gene TRBV6-2 or TRBV6-3; D unclear. This TCR was sampled from an adult with COVID-19. The CDR3 sequence: CASSSPPGSLFYGYTF. The CDR3 coding sequence is TGTGCCAGCAGTTCGCCCCCGGGCAGTCTCTTCTATGGCTACACCTTC.